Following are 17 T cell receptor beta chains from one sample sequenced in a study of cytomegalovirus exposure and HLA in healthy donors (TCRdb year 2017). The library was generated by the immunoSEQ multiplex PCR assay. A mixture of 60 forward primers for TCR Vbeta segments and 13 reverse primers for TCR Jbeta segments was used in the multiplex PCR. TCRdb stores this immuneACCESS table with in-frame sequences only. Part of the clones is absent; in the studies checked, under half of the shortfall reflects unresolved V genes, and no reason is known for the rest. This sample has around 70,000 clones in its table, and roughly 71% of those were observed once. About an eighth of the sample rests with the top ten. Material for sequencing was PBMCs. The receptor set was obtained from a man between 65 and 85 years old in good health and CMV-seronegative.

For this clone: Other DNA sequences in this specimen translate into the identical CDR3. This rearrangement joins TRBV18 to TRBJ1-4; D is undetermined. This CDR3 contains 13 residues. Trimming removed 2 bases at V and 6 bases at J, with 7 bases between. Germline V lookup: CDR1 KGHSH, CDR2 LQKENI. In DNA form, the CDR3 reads TGTGCCAGCTCACCATTGGAGGATGAAAAACTGTTTTTT. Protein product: CASSPLEDEKLFF.

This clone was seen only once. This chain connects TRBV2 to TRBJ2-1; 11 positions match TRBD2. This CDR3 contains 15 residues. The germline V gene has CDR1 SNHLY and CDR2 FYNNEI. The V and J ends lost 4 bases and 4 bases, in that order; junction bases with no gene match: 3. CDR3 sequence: CASSVLAGGYNEQFF. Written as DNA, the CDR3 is TGTGCCAGCAGTGTTCTAGCGGGGGGTTACAATGAGCAGTTCTTC.

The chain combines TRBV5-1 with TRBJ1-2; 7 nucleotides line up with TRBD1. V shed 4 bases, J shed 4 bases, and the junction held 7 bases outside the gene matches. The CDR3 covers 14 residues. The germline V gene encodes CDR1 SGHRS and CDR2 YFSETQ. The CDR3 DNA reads TGCGCCAGCAGCGCCGACAGGGACCCCTATGGCTACACCTTC. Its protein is CASSADRDPYGYTF.

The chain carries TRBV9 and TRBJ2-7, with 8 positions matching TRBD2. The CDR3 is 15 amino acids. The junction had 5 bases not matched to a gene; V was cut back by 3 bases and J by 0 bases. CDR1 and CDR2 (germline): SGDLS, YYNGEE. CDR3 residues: CASSAGLADSYEQYF. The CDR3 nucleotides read TGTGCCAGCAGCGCCGGACTAGCCGACTCCTACGAGCAGTACTTC.

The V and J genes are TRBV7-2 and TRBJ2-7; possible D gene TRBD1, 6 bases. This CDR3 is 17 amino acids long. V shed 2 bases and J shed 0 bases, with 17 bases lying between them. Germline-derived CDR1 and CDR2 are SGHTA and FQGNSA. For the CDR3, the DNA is TGTGCCAGCAGCTTAAGGGGGAGCGGCCAGAGCTCCTACGAGCAGTACTTC. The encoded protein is CASSLRGSGQSSYEQYF.

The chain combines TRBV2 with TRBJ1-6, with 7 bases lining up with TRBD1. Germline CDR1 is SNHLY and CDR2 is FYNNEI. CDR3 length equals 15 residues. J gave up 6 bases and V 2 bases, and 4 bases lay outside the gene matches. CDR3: CASSEQGVSNSPLHF. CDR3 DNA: TGTGCCAGCAGTGAACAGGGGGTTTCTAATTCACCCCTCCACTTT.

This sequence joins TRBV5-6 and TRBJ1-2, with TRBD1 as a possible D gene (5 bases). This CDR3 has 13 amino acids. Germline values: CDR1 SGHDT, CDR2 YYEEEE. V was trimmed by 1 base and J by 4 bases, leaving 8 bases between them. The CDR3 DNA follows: TGTGCCAGCAGCTTGTCTGACAGCTATGGCTACACCTTC. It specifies CASSLSDSYGYTF.

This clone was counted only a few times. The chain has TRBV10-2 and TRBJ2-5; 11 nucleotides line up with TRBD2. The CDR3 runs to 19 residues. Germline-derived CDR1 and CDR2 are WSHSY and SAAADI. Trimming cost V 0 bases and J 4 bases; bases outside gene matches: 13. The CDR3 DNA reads TGCGCCAGCAGTGAGTCGAAACTAGCGGGAGCGACGGCGGGAGAGACCCAGTACTTC. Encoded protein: CASSESKLAGATAGETQYF.

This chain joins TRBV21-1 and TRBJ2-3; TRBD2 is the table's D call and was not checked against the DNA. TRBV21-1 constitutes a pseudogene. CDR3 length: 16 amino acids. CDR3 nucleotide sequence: TGTGCCAGCAGCGAGGGAAAACTAGCCAGGGTAGATACGCAGTATTTT. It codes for CASSEGKLARVDTQYF.

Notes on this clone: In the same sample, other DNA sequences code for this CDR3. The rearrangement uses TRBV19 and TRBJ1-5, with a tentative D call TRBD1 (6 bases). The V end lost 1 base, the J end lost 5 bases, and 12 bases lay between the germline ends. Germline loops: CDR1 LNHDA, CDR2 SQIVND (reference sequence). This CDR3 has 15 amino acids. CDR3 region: CASSIARRGDQPQHF. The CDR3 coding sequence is TGTGCCAGTAGTATAGCGCGCAGGGGAGATCAGCCCCAGCATTTT.

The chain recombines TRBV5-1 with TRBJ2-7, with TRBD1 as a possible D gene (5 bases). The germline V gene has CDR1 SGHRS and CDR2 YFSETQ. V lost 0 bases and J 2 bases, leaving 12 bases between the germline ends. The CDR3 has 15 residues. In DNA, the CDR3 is TGCGCCAGCAGCTTGGCCCGTGGGGCTGCCTACGAGCAGTACTTC. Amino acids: CASSLARGAAYEQYF.

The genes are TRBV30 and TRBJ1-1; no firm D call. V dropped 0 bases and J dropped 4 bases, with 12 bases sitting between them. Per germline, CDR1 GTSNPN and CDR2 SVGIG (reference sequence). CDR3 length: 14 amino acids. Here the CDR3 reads CAWSVGLSGTEAFF. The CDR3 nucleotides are TGTGCCTGGAGTGTAGGACTTTCTGGCACTGAAGCTTTCTTT.

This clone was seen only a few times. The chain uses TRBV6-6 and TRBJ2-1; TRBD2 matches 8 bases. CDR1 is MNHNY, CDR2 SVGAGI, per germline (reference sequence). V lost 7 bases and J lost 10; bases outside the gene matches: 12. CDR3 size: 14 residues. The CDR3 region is CASTIGTSGGEQFF. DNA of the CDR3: TGTGCCAGCACCATTGGAACTAGCGGAGGCGAGCAGTTCTTC.

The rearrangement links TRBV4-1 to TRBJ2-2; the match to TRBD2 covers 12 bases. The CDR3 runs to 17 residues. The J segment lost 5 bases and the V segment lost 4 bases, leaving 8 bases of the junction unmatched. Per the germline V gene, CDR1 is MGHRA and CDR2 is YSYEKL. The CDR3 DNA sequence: TGCGCCAGCAGCCTTCACGCTGGGACTAGCGGGACCGGGGAGCTGTTTTTT. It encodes CASSLHAGTSGTGELFF.

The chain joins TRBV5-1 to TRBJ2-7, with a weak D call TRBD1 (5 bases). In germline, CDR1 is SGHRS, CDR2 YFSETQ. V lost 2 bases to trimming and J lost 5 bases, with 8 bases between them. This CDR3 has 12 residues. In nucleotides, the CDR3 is TGCGCCAGCAGCTTCCAGGGTAACGAGCAGTACTTC. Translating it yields CASSFQGNEQYF.

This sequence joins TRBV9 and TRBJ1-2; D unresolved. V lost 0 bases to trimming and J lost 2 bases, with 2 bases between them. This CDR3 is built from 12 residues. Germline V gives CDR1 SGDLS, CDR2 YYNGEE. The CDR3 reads CASSVANYGYTF. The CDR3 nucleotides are TGTGCCAGCAGCGTAGCAAACTATGGCTACACCTTC. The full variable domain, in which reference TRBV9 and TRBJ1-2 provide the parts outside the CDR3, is DSGVTQTPKHLITATGQRVTLRCSPRSGDLSVYWYQQSLDQGLQFLIQYYNGEERAKGNILERFSAQQFPDLHSELNLSSLELGDSALYFCASSVANYGYTFGSGTRLTVV.

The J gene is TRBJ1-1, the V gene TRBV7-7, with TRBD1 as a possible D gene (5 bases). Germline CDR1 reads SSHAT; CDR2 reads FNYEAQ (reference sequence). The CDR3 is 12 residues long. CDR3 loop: CASALLTGEAFF. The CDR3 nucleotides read TGTGCTAGCGCCTTACTAACAGGAGAAGCTTTCTTT.